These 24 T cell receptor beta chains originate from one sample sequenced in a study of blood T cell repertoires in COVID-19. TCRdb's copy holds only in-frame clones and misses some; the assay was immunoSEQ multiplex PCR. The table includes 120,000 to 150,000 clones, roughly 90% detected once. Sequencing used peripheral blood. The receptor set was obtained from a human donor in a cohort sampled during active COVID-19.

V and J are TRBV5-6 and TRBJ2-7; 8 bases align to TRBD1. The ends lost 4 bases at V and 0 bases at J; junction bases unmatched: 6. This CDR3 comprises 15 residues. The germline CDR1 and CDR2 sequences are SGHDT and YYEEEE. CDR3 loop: CASSGNRGASYEQYF. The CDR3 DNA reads TGTGCCAGCAGCGGGAACAGGGGGGCCTCCTACGAGCAGTACTTC.

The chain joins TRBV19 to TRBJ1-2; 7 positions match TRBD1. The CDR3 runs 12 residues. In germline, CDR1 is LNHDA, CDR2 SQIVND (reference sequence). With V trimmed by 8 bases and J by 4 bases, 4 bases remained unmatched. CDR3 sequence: CASGRGLYGYTF. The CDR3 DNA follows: TGTGCCAGTGGAAGGGGGCTCTATGGCTACACCTTC.

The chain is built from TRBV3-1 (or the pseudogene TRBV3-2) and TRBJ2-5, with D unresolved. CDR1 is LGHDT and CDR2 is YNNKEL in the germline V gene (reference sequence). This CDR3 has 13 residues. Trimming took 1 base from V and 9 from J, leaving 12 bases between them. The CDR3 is CASSQGWSVAQYF. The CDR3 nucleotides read TGTGCCAGCAGCCAAGGTTGGAGCGTTGCCCAGTACTTC.

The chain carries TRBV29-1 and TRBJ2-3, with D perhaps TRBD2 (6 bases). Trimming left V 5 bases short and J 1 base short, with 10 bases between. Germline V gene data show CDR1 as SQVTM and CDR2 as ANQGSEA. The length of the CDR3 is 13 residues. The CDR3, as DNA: TGCAGCGTTAAGACTAGTGGCACAGATACGCAGTATTTT. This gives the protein CSVKTSGTDTQYF.

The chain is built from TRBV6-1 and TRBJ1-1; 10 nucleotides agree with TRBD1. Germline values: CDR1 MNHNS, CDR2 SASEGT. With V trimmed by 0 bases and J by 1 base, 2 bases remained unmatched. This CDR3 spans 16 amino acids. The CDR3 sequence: CASSEAGDRGNTEAFF. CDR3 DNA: TGTGCCAGCAGTGAAGCTGGGGACAGGGGGAACACTGAAGCTTTCTTT.

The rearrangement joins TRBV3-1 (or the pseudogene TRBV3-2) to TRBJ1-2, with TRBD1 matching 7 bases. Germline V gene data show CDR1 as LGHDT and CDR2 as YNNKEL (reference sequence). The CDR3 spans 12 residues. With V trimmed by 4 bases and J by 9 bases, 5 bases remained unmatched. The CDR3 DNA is TGTGCCAGCAGCCCGGGACAGACGAGCTACACCTTC. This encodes CASSPGQTSYTF.

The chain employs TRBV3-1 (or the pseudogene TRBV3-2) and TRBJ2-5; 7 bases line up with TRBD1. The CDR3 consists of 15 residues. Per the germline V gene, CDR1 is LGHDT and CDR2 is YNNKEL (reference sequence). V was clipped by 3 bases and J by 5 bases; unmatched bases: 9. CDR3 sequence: CASSQTGLVGETQYF. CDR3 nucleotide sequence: TGTGCCAGCAGCCAGACAGGGCTCGTCGGGGAGACCCAGTACTTC.

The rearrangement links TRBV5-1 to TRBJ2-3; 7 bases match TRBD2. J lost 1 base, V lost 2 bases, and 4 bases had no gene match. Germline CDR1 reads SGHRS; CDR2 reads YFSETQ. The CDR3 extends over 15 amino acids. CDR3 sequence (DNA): TGCGCCAGCAGCTTTAGCCTAGCGGGCACAGATACGCAGTATTTT. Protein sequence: CASSFSLAGTDTQYF.

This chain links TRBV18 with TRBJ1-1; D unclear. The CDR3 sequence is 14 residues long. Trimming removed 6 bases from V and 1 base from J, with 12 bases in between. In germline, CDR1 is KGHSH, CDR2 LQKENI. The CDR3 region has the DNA TGTGCCAGCTCTCCCGTTATCTCGAACACTGAAGCTTTCTTT. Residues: CASSPVISNTEAFF.

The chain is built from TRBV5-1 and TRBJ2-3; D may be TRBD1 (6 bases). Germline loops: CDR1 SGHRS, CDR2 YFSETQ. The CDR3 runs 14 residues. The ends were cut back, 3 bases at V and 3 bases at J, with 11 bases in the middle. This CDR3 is CASSSGTRTDTQYF. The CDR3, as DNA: TGCGCCAGCAGCTCTGGGACAAGAACAGATACGCAGTATTTT.

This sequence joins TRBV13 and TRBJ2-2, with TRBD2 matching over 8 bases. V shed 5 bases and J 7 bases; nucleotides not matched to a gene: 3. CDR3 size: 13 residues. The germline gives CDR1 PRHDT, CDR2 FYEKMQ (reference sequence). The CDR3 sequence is CASSPGGDGELFF. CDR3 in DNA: TGTGCCAGCAGCCCCGGGGGGGACGGGGAGCTGTTTTTT.

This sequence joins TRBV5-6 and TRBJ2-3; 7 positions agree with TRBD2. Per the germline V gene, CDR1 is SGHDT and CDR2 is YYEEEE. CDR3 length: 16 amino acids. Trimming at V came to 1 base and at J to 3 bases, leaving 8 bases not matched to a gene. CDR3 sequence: CASSLLSGVGTDTQYF. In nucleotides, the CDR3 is TGTGCCAGCAGCTTGCTGAGCGGGGTAGGAACAGATACGCAGTATTTT.

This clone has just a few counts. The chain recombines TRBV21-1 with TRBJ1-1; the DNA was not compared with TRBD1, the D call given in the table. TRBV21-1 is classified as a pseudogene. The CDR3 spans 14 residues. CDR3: CASSTTGSGTEAFF. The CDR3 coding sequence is TGTGCCAGCAGCACCACAGGGTCGGGTACTGAAGCTTTCTTT.

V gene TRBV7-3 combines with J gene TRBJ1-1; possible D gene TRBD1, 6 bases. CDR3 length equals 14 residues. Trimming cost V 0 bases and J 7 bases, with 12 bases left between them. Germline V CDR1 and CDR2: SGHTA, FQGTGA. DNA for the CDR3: TGTGCCAGCAGCTTAACCGGATCAGGGGTTGAAGCTTTCTTT. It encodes CASSLTGSGVEAFF.

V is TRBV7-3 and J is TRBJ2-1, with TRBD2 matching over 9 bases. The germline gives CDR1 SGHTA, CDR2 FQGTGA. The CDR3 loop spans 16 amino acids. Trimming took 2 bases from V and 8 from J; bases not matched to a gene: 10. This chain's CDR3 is CASSLVAGAPVDEQFF. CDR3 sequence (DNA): TGTGCCAGCAGCTTAGTAGCGGGGGCCCCGGTCGATGAGCAGTTCTTC.

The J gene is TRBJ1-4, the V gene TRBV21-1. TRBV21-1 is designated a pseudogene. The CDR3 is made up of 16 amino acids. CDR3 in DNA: TGTGCCAGCAGCAAATCTTACCGGGGAAGGGGGGGAAAACTGTTTTTT. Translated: CASSKSYRGRGGKLFF.

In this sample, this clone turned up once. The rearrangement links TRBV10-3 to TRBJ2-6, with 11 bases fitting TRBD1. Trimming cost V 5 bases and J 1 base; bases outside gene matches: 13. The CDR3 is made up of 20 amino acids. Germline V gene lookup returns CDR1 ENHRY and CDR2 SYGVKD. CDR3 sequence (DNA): TGTGCCATCAGTTTTGCCGTGCGGGACAGGGGGTCGTCTGGGGCCAACGTCCTGACTTTC. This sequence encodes CAISFAVRDRGSSGANVLTF.

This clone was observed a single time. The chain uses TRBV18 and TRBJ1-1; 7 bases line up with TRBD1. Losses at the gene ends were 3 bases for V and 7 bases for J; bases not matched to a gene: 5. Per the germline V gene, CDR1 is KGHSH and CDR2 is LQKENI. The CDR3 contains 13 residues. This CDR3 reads CASSPPGQLEAFF. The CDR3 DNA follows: TGTGCCAGCTCACCGCCGGGACAGCTTGAAGCTTTCTTT.

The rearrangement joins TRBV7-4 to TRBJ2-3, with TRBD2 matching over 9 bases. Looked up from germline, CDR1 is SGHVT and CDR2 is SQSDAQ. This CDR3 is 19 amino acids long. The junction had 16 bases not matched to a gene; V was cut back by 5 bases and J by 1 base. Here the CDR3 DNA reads TGTGCCAGCAGCCCCCGGGGTCGCGGGAAGCGGGGGGGCACAGATACGCAGTATTTT. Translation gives CASSPRGRGKRGGTDTQYF.

CDR3 loop: CSAGTELNTEAFF. The CDR3 nucleotides read TGCAGCGCCGGGACAGAGTTGAACACTGAAGCTTTCTTT. The chain joins TRBV29-1 to TRBJ1-1; 7 bases are a match to TRBD1. This CDR3 comprises 13 residues. V was clipped by 7 bases and J by 0 bases; unmatched bases: 5. Germline CDR1 SQVTM, CDR2 ANQGSEA.

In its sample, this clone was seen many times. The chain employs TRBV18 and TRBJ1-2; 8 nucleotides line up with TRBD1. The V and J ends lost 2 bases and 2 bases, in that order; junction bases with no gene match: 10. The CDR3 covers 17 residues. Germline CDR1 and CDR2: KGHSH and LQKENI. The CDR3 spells CASSPRPAAGGNYGYTF. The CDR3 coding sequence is TGTGCCAGCTCACCAAGGCCGGCGGCAGGGGGCAACTATGGCTACACCTTC. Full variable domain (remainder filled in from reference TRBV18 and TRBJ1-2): NAGVMQNPRHLVRRRGQEARLRCSPMKGHSHVYWYRQLPEEGLKFMVYLQKENIIDESGMPKERFSAEFPKEGPSILRIQQVVRGDSAAYFCASSPRPAAGGNYGYTFGSGTRLTVV.

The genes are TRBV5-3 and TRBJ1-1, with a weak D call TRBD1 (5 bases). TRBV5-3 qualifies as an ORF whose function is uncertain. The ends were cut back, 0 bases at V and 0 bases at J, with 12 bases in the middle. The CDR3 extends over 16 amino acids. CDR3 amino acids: CARSLGSGSMNTEAFF. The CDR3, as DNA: TGTGCCAGAAGCTTGGGGTCAGGGTCCATGAACACTGAAGCTTTCTTT.

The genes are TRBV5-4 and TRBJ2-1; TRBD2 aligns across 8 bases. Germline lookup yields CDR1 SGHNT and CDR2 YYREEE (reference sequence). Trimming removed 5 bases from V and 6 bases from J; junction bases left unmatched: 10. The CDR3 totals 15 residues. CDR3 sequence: CASRYSGGHFNEQFF. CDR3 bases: TGTGCCAGCAGATACAGCGGGGGCCACTTCAATGAGCAGTTCTTC. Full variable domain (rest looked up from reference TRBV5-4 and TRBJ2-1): ETGVTQSPTHLIKTRGQQVTLRCSSQSGHNTVSWYQQALGQGPQFIFQYYREEENGRGNFPPRFSGLQFPNYSSELNVNALELDDSALYLCASRYSGGHFNEQFFGPGTRLTVL.

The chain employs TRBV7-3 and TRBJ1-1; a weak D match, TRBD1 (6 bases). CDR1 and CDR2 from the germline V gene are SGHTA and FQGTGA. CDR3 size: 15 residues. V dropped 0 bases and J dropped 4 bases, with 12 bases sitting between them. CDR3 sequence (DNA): TGTGCCAGCAGCTTAACAGGTGCAGGGGTCACTGAAGCTTTCTTT. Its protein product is CASSLTGAGVTEAFF.